The next 28 T cell receptor beta chains were all read from a single sample in a study of vaccination effects on CD4 cells after COVID-19 (dated by TCRdb to 2021 to 2024). The library was generated by the immunoSEQ multiplex PCR assay. TCRdb holds this immuneACCESS table with in-frame rearrangements only. Some clones are missing; in checked studies, unresolved V genes explain under half, and the rest has no known cause. This sample has approximately 30,000 clones in its table, and approximately 65% of those were observed once. Less than 10% of the sample lies in the top ten. Their antigens are not known. After less than 13 days of culture, CD4+ T cells were isolated with the EasySep CD4+ T cell isolation kit. The sample consisted of CD4+ T cells from PBMCs cultured without peptide, taken before COVID-19 vaccination. The receptors were gathered from a human donor who received a COVID-19 vaccine.

V gene TRBV5-1 combines with J gene TRBJ2-2, with 9 bases fitting TRBD2. There are 15 residues in the CDR3. Trimming removed 7 bases from V and 5 bases from J; junction bases left unmatched: 9. Looked up from germline, CDR1 is SGHRS and CDR2 is YFSETQ. This chain's CDR3 is CASEAGGLQTGELFF. CDR3 coding DNA: TGCGCCAGCGAAGCGGGAGGTCTCCAAACCGGGGAGCTGTTTTTT.

This clone was recorded a few times. The chain carries TRBV29-1 and TRBJ2-1; 9 bases are shared with TRBD1. Germline V lookup: CDR1 SQVTM, CDR2 ANQGSEA. V trimming: 6 bases; J trimming: 4 bases; junction bases outside the gene matches: 7. CDR3 length equals 14 residues. CDR3 in amino acids: CSVASGTGYNEQFF. DNA for the CDR3: TGCAGCGTCGCTTCCGGGACAGGGTACAATGAGCAGTTCTTC.

The chain is built from TRBV10-2 and TRBJ1-5, with TRBD1 matching over 7 bases. This CDR3 has 14 amino acids. V gave up 4 bases and J gave up 9 bases; unmatched junction bases: 9. CDR1 is WSHSY and CDR2 is SAAADI in the germline V gene. The CDR3 sequence is CASSGEGAGRPQHF. CDR3 nucleotide sequence: TGCGCCAGCAGTGGAGAGGGGGCGGGTCGGCCCCAGCATTTT.

The chain recombines TRBV27 with TRBJ2-1, with TRBD2 matching over 10 bases. This CDR3 contains 15 residues. The J segment lost 0 bases and the V segment lost 7 bases, leaving 3 bases of the junction unmatched. Germline-derived CDR1 and CDR2 are MNHEY and SMNVEV (reference sequence). CDR3 amino acids: CASTPSGGSYNEQFF. CDR3 DNA: TGTGCCAGCACCCCTAGCGGGGGCTCCTACAATGAGCAGTTCTTC.

The gene calls are TRBV5-4 and TRBJ2-4; D unresolved. V was clipped by 5 bases and J by 0 bases, with 12 bases between them. The CDR3 totals 15 residues. CDR1 is SGHNT, CDR2 YYREEE, per germline (reference sequence). The CDR3 loop is CASSKDALAKNIQYF. DNA of the CDR3: TGTGCCAGCAGTAAAGATGCACTAGCCAAAAACATTCAGTACTTC.

The J gene is TRBJ2-1, the V gene TRBV5-1; D not certain. The CDR3 consists of 15 residues. Between the trimmed V and J ends, which lost 2 bases and 3 bases, there was a span of 12 bases. CDR1 is SGHRS, CDR2 YFSETQ, per germline. CDR3 sequence: CASSFSTVIYNEQFF. Here the CDR3 DNA reads TGCGCCAGCAGCTTTTCTACAGTTATCTACAATGAGCAGTTCTTC.

CDR3 protein: CASTTGGASGNTIYF. CDR3 in DNA: TGTGCCAGCACTACAGGAGGGGCCTCTGGAAACACCATATATTTT. The chain combines TRBV2 with TRBJ1-3; TRBD1 might be the D (5 bases). This CDR3 comprises 15 residues. The V and J ends lost 7 bases and 0 bases respectively, with 13 bases between them. The germline V gene encodes CDR1 SNHLY and CDR2 FYNNEI.

This chain's CDR3 is CASKSGQDYGYTF. Written as DNA, the CDR3 is TGTGCCAGTAAATCCGGACAGGACTATGGCTACACCTTC. The chain uses TRBV19 and TRBJ1-2; 7 nucleotides match TRBD1. Looked up from germline, CDR1 is LNHDA and CDR2 is SQIVND (reference sequence). J lost 3 bases, V lost 7 bases, and 5 bases had no gene match. The CDR3 spans 13 residues.

This clone showed up just once. The J gene is TRBJ1-2, the V gene TRBV10-3; unclear D gene. The CDR3 is 14 residues long. The germline V gene encodes CDR1 ENHRY and CDR2 SYGVKD. Trimming cost V 7 bases and J 0 bases, with 12 bases left between them. The CDR3 is CAIIEGVANYGYTF. The DNA for the CDR3 is TGTGCCATCATAGAAGGTGTAGCTAACTATGGCTACACCTTC.

This sequence joins TRBV6-5 and TRBJ2-7; D gene ambiguous. In germline, CDR1 is MNHEY, CDR2 SVGAGI. This CDR3 has 11 amino acids. Trimming left V 6 bases short and J 3 bases short, with 6 bases between. CDR3 region: CASRDRYEQYF. CDR3 in DNA: TGTGCCAGCAGAGACCGCTACGAGCAGTACTTC.

This sequence joins TRBV30 and TRBJ1-2; TRBD1 agrees at 10 bases. The germline V gene has CDR1 GTSNPN and CDR2 SVGIG (reference sequence). The CDR3 extends over 14 amino acids. Unmatched junction bases numbered 5, after V lost 3 bases and J lost 4 bases. CDR3 bases: TGTGCCTGGAGAACCAGGACAGGGGGCTATGGCTACACCTTC. This sequence encodes CAWRTRTGGYGYTF.

The chain recombines TRBV18 with TRBJ1-3; a weak D match, TRBD1 (5 bases). CDR3 length: 14 amino acids. Germline loops: CDR1 KGHSH, CDR2 LQKENI. The germline V and J ends were trimmed by 4 bases and 4 bases, with 11 bases remaining between them. In DNA form, the CDR3 reads TGTGCCAGCTCACGCGGGACTATGGGAAACACCATATATTTT. Its translation: CASSRGTMGNTIYF.

The chain joins TRBV5-1 to TRBJ1-4; TRBD1 matches 8 bases. CDR3 length: 14 amino acids. The V gene end was trimmed by 2 bases and the J gene end by 8 bases; junction bases not matched to a gene: 5. CDR1 is SGHRS, CDR2 YFSETQ, per germline. CDR3 residues: CASSFGQGDEKLFF. The CDR3 nucleotides read TGCGCCAGCAGCTTTGGACAGGGTGACGAAAAACTGTTTTTT.

This rearrangement joins TRBV5-1 to TRBJ2-1, with TRBD1 matching 8 bases. Unmatched junction bases numbered 3, after V lost 0 bases and J lost 7 bases. The CDR3 spans 14 residues. Looked up from germline, CDR1 is SGHRS and CDR2 is YFSETQ. CDR3 residues: CASSLGTGNNEQFF. In DNA form, the CDR3 reads TGCGCCAGCAGCTTGGGGACAGGGAATAATGAGCAGTTCTTC.

The chain joins TRBV5-3 to TRBJ2-5, with 8 bases lining up with TRBD2. TRBV5-3 is marked as an open reading frame, function uncertain. CDR3 length: 17 residues. V lost 1 base to trimming and J lost 4 bases; unmatched junction nucleotides: 12. The CDR3 is CARSLKRLTGRGETQYF. CDR3 nucleotides: TGTGCCAGAAGCTTGAAGCGTTTGACCGGGAGGGGAGAGACCCAGTACTTC.

The chain combines TRBV7-8 with TRBJ2-7, with no clear D. The CDR3 sequence is 9 residues long. CDR1 and CDR2 (germline): SGHVS, FQNEAQ. The CDR3 DNA reads as TGTGGAGTGGCCTACGAGCAGTACTTC. It translates to CGVAYEQYF.

This chain joins TRBV18 and TRBJ2-3, with 8 bases aligning to TRBD2. V lost 4 bases to trimming and J lost 0 bases; unmatched junction nucleotides: 12. The CDR3 runs 18 residues. The germline CDR1 and CDR2 sequences are KGHSH and LQKENI. CDR3 protein: CASSLSVPLADSTDTQYF. The CDR3 DNA sequence: TGTGCCAGCTCACTATCAGTACCACTAGCGGACAGCACAGATACGCAGTATTTT.

The rearrangement links TRBV29-1 to TRBJ1-1; D is ambiguous. This CDR3 spans 12 amino acids. Trimming removed 4 bases from V and 3 bases from J, with 9 bases in between. In germline, CDR1 is SQVTM, CDR2 ANQGSEA. CDR3 region: CSVVIFDTEAFF. DNA of the CDR3: TGCAGCGTTGTTATTTTCGACACTGAAGCTTTCTTT.

The chain couples TRBV11-3 to TRBJ2-2; D remains unclear. Trimming pared 4 bases from V and 1 base from J, leaving 16 bases between. The CDR3 covers 17 residues. Germline V CDR1 and CDR2: SGHNT, YENEEA. The chain's CDR3 is CASSSDEKTLNTGELFF. The CDR3 DNA reads as TGTGCCAGCAGCTCCGACGAAAAAACTCTGAACACCGGGGAGCTGTTTTTT.

This clone has only a few counts. This chain uses TRBV29-1 with TRBJ1-2; D is ambiguous. Germline V gives CDR1 SQVTM, CDR2 ANQGSEA. This CDR3 spans 14 amino acids. Deletions cut 5 bases from V and 8 bases from J, with 21 bases between. The CDR3, as DNA: TGCAGCGTTCTTCATCGCGCCCAGGTAGGCGGCTACACCTTC. It is translated as CSVLHRAQVGGYTF.

The CDR3 nucleotides are TGTGCCAGCAGTTTAAGGGGGGGTGCTTTCTTT. This codes for CASSLRGGAFF. The chain combines TRBV12-3 or TRBV12-4 with TRBJ1-1; TRBD1 is a possible D gene (6 bases). The CDR3 length is 11 residues. Deletions cut 2 bases from V and 11 bases from J, with 9 bases between.

The rearrangement links TRBV5-4 to TRBJ2-5, with D possibly being TRBD1 (6 bases). From germline, CDR1 is SGHNT and CDR2 YYREEE (reference sequence). This CDR3 has 14 residues. Between the trimmed V and J ends, which lost 0 bases and 1 base, there was a span of 7 bases. Here the CDR3 DNA reads TGTGCCAGCAGCTTGGTGGGGGCCCAAGAGACCCAGTACTTC. Translating it yields CASSLVGAQETQYF.

The rearrangement joins TRBV29-1 to TRBJ2-3; possibly TRBD1 for D (6 bases). The CDR3 extends over 13 amino acids. Germline CDR1 SQVTM, CDR2 ANQGSEA. V lost 4 bases to trimming and J lost 5 bases, with 13 bases between them. CDR3 sequence reads: CSVGHRAIDTQYF. CDR3 in DNA: TGCAGCGTTGGACACAGGGCTATAGATACGCAGTATTTT.

The chain recombines TRBV7-9 with TRBJ2-7; 9 bases line up with TRBD2. The CDR3 is 19 residues long. Germline V gene data show CDR1 as SEHNR and CDR2 as FQNEAQ (reference sequence). Losses at the gene ends were 2 bases for V and 3 bases for J; bases not matched to a gene: 17. This CDR3 reads CASSLSALAGPYPNYEQYF. The CDR3 nucleotides are TGTGCCAGCAGCTTATCCGCGCTAGCGGGGCCCTACCCCAACTACGAGCAGTACTTC.

V usage is TRBV5-8 and J usage is TRBJ2-1; the match to TRBD2 covers 12 bases. Germline V gene sequence: CDR1 SGHTS, CDR2 YDEGEE. Trimming cost V 5 bases and J 5 bases; bases outside gene matches: 8. The CDR3 is 16 residues long. As DNA, the CDR3 is TGTGCCAGCAGTTCAGGACTAGCGGGATTCGACAATGAGCAGTTCTTC. Residues: CASSSGLAGFDNEQFF.

This sequence joins TRBV21-1 and TRBJ1-5; the table gives TRBD1 as D, unverified against the DNA. TRBV21-1 is a pseudogene segment. This CDR3 has 20 amino acids. The CDR3 spells CASSQSQTGTGGFSNQPQHF. Here the CDR3 DNA reads TGTGCCAGCAGTCAGTCCCAAACCGGGACAGGGGGCTTTAGCAATCAGCCCCAGCATTTT.

This sequence joins TRBV27 and TRBJ2-1; perhaps D is TRBD1 or TRBD2 (5 bases each). Trimming removed 8 bases from V and 0 bases from J, with 20 bases in between. CDR3 length: 17 residues. Germline V gene data show CDR1 as MNHEY and CDR2 as SMNVEV (reference sequence). The CDR3 DNA follows: TGTGCCAGCTTCCCCGTCAGAGGGACGAGCTCCTACAATGAGCAGTTCTTC. Translated, it gives CASFPVRGTSSYNEQFF.

A word on this clone: Germline is not matched at one junction end, which may reflect a read error. The chain recombines TRBV29-1 with TRBJ2-4, with TRBD2 as a possible D gene (5 bases). This CDR3 contains 16 residues. Germline V gene sequence: CDR1 SQVTM, CDR2 ANQGSEA. CDR3 sequence: CSVEDMSLLAKDIQYF. Here the CDR3 DNA reads TGCAGCGTTGAAGATATGTCCCTCCTAGCCAAAGACATTCAGTACTTC.